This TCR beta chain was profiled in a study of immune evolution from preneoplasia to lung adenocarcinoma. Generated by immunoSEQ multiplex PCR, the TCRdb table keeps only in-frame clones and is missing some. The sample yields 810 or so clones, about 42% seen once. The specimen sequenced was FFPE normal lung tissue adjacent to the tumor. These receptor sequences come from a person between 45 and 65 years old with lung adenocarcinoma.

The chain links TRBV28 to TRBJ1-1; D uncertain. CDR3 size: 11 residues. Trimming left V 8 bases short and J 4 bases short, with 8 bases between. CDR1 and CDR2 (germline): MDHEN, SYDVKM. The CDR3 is CASASATEAFF. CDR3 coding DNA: TGTGCCAGCGCCTCGGCCACTGAAGCTTTCTTT. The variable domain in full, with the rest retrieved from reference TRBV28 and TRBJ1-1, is DVKVTQSSRYLVKRTGEKVFLECVQDMDHENMFWYRQDPGLGLRLIYFSYDVKMKEKGDIPEGYSVSREKKERFSLILESASTNQTSMYLCASASATEAFFGQGTRLTVV.